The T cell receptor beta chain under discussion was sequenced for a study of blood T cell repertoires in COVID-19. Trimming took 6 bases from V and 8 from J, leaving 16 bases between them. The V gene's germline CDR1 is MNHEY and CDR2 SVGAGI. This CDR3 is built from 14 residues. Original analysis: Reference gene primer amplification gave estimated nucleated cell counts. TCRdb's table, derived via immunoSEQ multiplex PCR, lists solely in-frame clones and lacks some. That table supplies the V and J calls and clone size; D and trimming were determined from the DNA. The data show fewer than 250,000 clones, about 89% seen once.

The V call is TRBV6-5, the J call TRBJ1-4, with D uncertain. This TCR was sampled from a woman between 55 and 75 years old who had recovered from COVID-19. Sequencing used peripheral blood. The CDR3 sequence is CASRERPPEEKLFF. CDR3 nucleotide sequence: TGTGCCAGCAGGGAGAGGCCCCCGGAGGAAAAACTGTTTTTT.